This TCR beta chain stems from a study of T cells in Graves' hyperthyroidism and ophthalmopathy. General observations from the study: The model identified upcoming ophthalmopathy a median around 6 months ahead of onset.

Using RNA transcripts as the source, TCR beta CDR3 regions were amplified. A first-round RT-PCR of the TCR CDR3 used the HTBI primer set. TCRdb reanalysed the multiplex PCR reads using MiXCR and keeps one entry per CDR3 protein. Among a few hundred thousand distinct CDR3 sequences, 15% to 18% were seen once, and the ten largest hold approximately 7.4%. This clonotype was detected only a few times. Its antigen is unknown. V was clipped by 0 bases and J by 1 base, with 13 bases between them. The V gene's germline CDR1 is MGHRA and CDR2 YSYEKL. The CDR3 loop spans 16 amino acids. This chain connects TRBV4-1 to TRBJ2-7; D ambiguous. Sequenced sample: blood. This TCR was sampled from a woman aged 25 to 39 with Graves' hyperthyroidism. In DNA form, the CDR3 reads TGCGCCAGCAGCCAAGAGATTTGGGCAGCTTCCTACGAGCAGTACTTC. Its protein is CASSQEIWAASYEQYF.